The entry that follows covers one T cell receptor (beta chain) sequence. What it binds is not known. TCRdb's copy holds only in-frame clones and misses some; the assay was immunoSEQ multiplex PCR. The data show about a million clones, around 75% seen once. The V end lost 5 bases, the J end lost 3 bases, and 5 bases lay between the germline ends. The CDR3 length is 12 residues. In germline, CDR1 is LNHDA, CDR2 SQIVND (reference sequence). This entry comes from a study of shared clonotypes between healthy human individuals. Whole-study results and caveats: Clonotype sharing across donors was expected to vary with sequencing depth.

CD45RA-negative memory and CD45RA+ naive subsets were split from the CD4+ cells. This clonotype originated in a man younger than 35 in good health. The specimen sequenced was memory CD4+ T cells sorted from blood. Subset here: CD45RA-negative fraction. V gene TRBV19 combines with J gene TRBJ1-5; D not resolved. CDR3 amino acids: CASSRNNQPQHF. As DNA, the CDR3 is TGTGCCAGTAGTCGGAACAATCAGCCCCAGCATTTT.